Below are 32 T cell receptor beta chains sequenced from a single sample in a study of liver allograft versus peripheral blood T cells. Background on the study: Peripheral blood of the recipients supplied T cell receptor repertoires that were compared with those in transplanted livers.

TCRdb fed the reads into MiXCR, producing one record per CDR3 protein. The data hold thousands of distinct CDR3 sequences, with about a fifth observed a single time. Receptors were obtained from a human patient who had a liver transplant. The T cells may partly be graft donor cells.

The chain joins TRBV20-1 to TRBJ1-1; no firm D call. Trimming took 1 base from V and 3 from J, leaving 6 bases between them. Germline V lookup: CDR1 DFQATT, CDR2 SNEGSKA (reference sequence). CDR3 length equals 12 residues. The CDR3: CSARAGYTEAFF. Here the CDR3 DNA reads TGCAGTGCTAGAGCGGGATACACTGAAGCTTTCTTT.

J is TRBJ2-5 and V is TRBV5-6; D is possibly TRBD2 (6 bases). The germline gives CDR1 SGHDT, CDR2 YYEEEE. Trimming shortened V by 4 bases and J by 2 bases, and 21 bases separated the two germline ends. The CDR3 length is 17 residues. The CDR3 DNA follows: TGTGCCAGCAGCCCTACTCCGGGAGCTCGGTTTCAAGAGACCCAGTACTTC. Translated: CASSPTPGARFQETQYF.

The CDR3 is CASSPGTSGSYEQYF. The CDR3 region has the DNA TGTGCCAGCAGCCCCGGGACTAGCGGTTCCTACGAGCAGTACTTC. The chain is built from TRBV11-3 and TRBJ2-7, with TRBD2 matching 11 bases. With 5 bases clipped from V and 1 base from J, the junction kept 4 bases outside the gene matches. Germline V gene lookup returns CDR1 SGHNT and CDR2 YENEEA. CDR3 length: 15 residues.

In its sample, this clonotype ranks as medium-sized. The chain joins TRBV7-2 to TRBJ2-7; 8 positions match TRBD2. The CDR3 spans 14 residues. From germline, CDR1 is SGHTA and CDR2 FQGNSA. The junction had 7 bases not matched to a gene; V was cut back by 2 bases and J by 7 bases. CDR3 nucleotides: TGTGCCAGCAGCTTAAACTCGGGGGGGGATGAGCAGTACTTC. As protein: CASSLNSGGDEQYF.

Here the CDR3 reads CASSQVSGNRPQHF. CDR3 nucleotides: TGTGCCAGCAGCCAAGTTTCGGGAAATCGACCCCAGCATTTT. The chain uses TRBV4-2 and TRBJ1-5; D is unresolved. V was trimmed by 1 base and J by 10 bases, leaving 14 bases between them. The V gene's germline CDR1 is LGHNA and CDR2 YNFKEQ. The CDR3 contains 14 residues.

The rearrangement uses TRBV6-6 and TRBJ2-7; TRBD1 agrees at 7 bases. The CDR3 covers 16 residues. V lost 2 bases to trimming and J lost 7 bases; unmatched junction nucleotides: 14. Looked up from germline, CDR1 is MNHNY and CDR2 is SVGAGI (reference sequence). The CDR3 DNA follows: TGTGCCAGCAGTTACGGGGACAGCCCCACAATCTGGGAGCAGTACTTC. This codes for CASSYGDSPTIWEQYF.

This clonotype is medium-sized within its sample. The chain is built from TRBV19 and TRBJ2-2; 8 nucleotides agree with TRBD2. The CDR3 length is 15 residues. Per the germline V gene, CDR1 is LNHDA and CDR2 is SQIVND (reference sequence). V lost 7 bases and J lost 5; bases outside the gene matches: 9. CDR3 coding DNA: TGTGCCAGTAATCCGGGGGGGTTCTTGACCGGGGAGCTGTTTTTT. This gives the protein CASNPGGFLTGELFF.

This clonotype rates as medium-sized. This chain joins TRBV20-1 and TRBJ2-3; D is perhaps TRBD1 or TRBD2 (5 bases each). Germline V gene sequence: CDR1 DFQATT, CDR2 SNEGSKA (reference sequence). Trimming pared 7 bases from V and 6 bases from J, leaving 20 bases between. The CDR3 is 14 amino acids. CDR3 coding DNA: TGCAGTGGAAAATATGGGACGTCGGGGGATACGCAGTATTTT. Encoded protein: CSGKYGTSGDTQYF.

This clonotype was seen a few times. CDR3 DNA: TGTGCCAGCAGTGAATGGCGGTTTAGAGATACGCAGTATTTT. This sequence encodes CASSEWRFRDTQYF. This chain joins TRBV6-1 and TRBJ2-3, with D unclear. V was cut by 2 bases and J by 5 bases, with 11 bases left in between. The germline V gene encodes CDR1 MNHNS and CDR2 SASEGT. This CDR3 is 14 amino acids long.

The chain uses TRBV29-1 and TRBJ2-7; D is possibly TRBD1 (5 bases). CDR1 is SQVTM, CDR2 ANQGSEA, per germline. The CDR3 runs 14 residues. Trimming took 0 bases from V and 1 from J, leaving 10 bases between them. The CDR3 loop is CSVEDGQGSYEQYF. CDR3 nucleotide sequence: TGCAGCGTTGAAGATGGGCAGGGATCCTACGAGCAGTACTTC.

In its sample, this clonotype is medium-sized. The genes are TRBV9 and TRBJ1-2; no firm D call. The CDR3 has 14 residues. Germline V gene sequence: CDR1 SGDLS, CDR2 YYNGEE. The ends were cut back, 0 bases at V and 6 bases at J, with 12 bases in the middle. The CDR3 sequence is CASSVGMPMHGYTF. CDR3 nucleotide sequence: TGTGCCAGCAGCGTAGGGATGCCCATGCATGGCTACACCTTC.

Concerning this clonotype: With a much larger clone just one base away, this may be a read error. This sequence joins TRBV20-1 and TRBJ2-7; D is ambiguous. V dropped 0 bases and J dropped 8 bases, with 11 bases sitting between them. The CDR3 extends over 12 amino acids. Germline CDR1 DFQATT, CDR2 SNEGSKA (reference sequence). CDR3 sequence (DNA): TGCAGTGCTAGAGAACCGGCCCGCAAGCAGTACTTC. As protein: CSAREPARKQYF.

About this clonotype: Given a much more abundant clone one base away, this may be a read error. This rearrangement joins TRBV6-5 to TRBJ1-1; D is unclear. The V gene's germline CDR1 is MNHEY and CDR2 SVGAGI. This CDR3 spans 14 amino acids. The chain's CDR3 is CACRPSLRGTEAFF. DNA for the CDR3: TGTGCCTGCAGACCATCGTTACGAGGAACTGAAGCTTTCTTT.

Concerning this clonotype: Given a much more abundant clone one base away, this may be a read error. V usage is TRBV28 and J usage is TRBJ2-7; D unresolved. CDR1 is MDHEN, CDR2 SYDVKM, per germline. There are 15 residues in the CDR3. V lost 7 bases and J lost 4, with 20 bases in between. The CDR3 loop is CASTPGTSGLYEQYF. CDR3 coding DNA: TGTGCCAGCACTCCGGGTACCTCGGGTTTGTACGAGCAGTACTTC. Drawing the rest from reference TRBV28 and TRBJ2-7, the complete variable domain is DVKVTQSSRYLVKRTGEKVFLECVQDMDHENMFWYRQDPGLGLRLIYFSYDVKMKEKGDIPEGYSVSREKKERFSLILESASTNQTSMYLCASTPGTSGLYEQYFGPGTRLTVT.

V gene TRBV5-5 combines with J gene TRBJ1-5; 7 bases match TRBD1. CDR1 and CDR2 (germline): SGHKS, YYEKEE (reference sequence). The trim removed 2 bases at V and 1 base at J, leaving 3 bases unmatched. The CDR3 contains 15 residues. CDR3 in amino acids: CASSFEDRSNQPQHF. The CDR3 nucleotides are TGTGCCAGCAGCTTTGAGGACAGGAGCAATCAGCCCCAGCATTTT.

Only a few counts were recorded for this clonotype. The chain combines TRBV9 with TRBJ1-1, with D perhaps matching TRBD1 (6 bases). This CDR3 spans 17 amino acids. The V end was cut by 0 bases, the J end by 0 bases, with 15 bases between. CDR1 is SGDLS and CDR2 is YYNGEE in the germline V gene. Written as DNA, the CDR3 is TGTGCCAGCAGCGTAGCTACGGGGGGCTATGTGAACACTGAAGCTTTCTTT. Translated: CASSVATGGYVNTEAFF.

The table lists this clonotype with a few counts. Since a far larger clone is one base different, this is likely a read error. This rearrangement joins TRBV10-3 to TRBJ2-7, with D tentatively TRBD1 (6 bases). V was cut by 11 bases and J by 7 bases, with 24 bases left in between. This CDR3 is 14 amino acids long. Germline V lookup: CDR1 ENHRY, CDR2 SYGVKD. The CDR3 sequence is CACTPGQSYNEQYF. Here the CDR3 DNA reads TGTGCCTGCACCCCTGGACAGTCCTACAATGAGCAGTACTTC.

To note about this clonotype: A much larger clone lies one base from this, so it may be a read error. The chain recombines TRBV20-1 with TRBJ1-3; the D is unclear. Germline lookup yields CDR1 DFQATT and CDR2 SNEGSKA (reference sequence). This CDR3 contains 13 residues. CDR3 amino acids: CSALRWSGNAIYF. For the CDR3, the DNA is TGCAGTGCTCTTCGATGGTCTGGAAACGCCATATATTTT.

This clonotype is medium-sized by share. The genes are TRBV5-1 and TRBJ1-2, with 7 bases matching TRBD1. Losses at the gene ends were 7 bases for V and 2 bases for J; bases not matched to a gene: 11. In germline, CDR1 is SGHRS, CDR2 YFSETQ. The CDR3 loop spans 15 amino acids. CDR3 in DNA: TGCGCCAGCCAGTTAGGGGGCAGGGAGAACTATGGCTACACCTTC. This codes for CASQLGGRENYGYTF.

In its sample, this clonotype is medium-sized. This chain uses TRBV28 with TRBJ1-2; D is perhaps TRBD1 (6 bases). Between the trimmed V and J ends, which lost 4 bases and 4 bases, there was a span of 13 bases. Germline assignment: CDR1 MDHEN and CDR2 SYDVKM. The CDR3 is 14 amino acids. The CDR3 DNA is TGTGCCAGCAGTTCGGGGGCGCAGAGCTATGGCTACACCTTC. This translates into CASSSGAQSYGYTF.

By sample share, this clonotype is medium-sized. The CDR3 spells CASSFRGLSTEAFF. The CDR3, as DNA: TGTGCCAGCAGCTTTCGGGGCCTAAGCACTGAAGCTTTCTTT. The chain recombines TRBV5-4 with TRBJ1-1; maybe TRBD1 (5 bases). The CDR3 sequence is 14 residues long. Germline V lookup: CDR1 SGHNT, CDR2 YYREEE (reference sequence). Between the trimmed V and J ends, which lost 2 bases and 4 bases, there was a span of 12 bases.

For the CDR3, the DNA is TGTGCCAGCAGTTTCGTTATCGACGAGCAGTACTTC. Its translation: CASSFVIDEQYF. J is TRBJ2-7 and V is TRBV12-3 or TRBV12-4; no definite D call. V lost 3 bases and J 5 bases, leaving 8 bases between the germline ends. The CDR3 extends over 12 amino acids.

This clonotype is medium-sized within its sample. The J gene is TRBJ1-1, the V gene TRBV9, with TRBD1 as a possible D gene (5 bases). The germline gives CDR1 SGDLS, CDR2 YYNGEE. Trimming took off 3 bases at V and 1 base at J, with 10 bases between the two ends. The CDR3 has 14 residues. CDR3 DNA: TGTGCCAGCAGCGAGCAGGGCTGGAACACTGAAGCTTTCTTT. Its protein is CASSEQGWNTEAFF.

This clonotype was seen just once. The germline gene is not matched at one end of the junction; a read error may be the cause. The V call is TRBV18, the J call TRBJ2-2; 10 nucleotides line up with TRBD2. This CDR3 is built from 17 residues. Germline lookup yields CDR1 KGHSH and CDR2 LQKENI. The CDR3 DNA reads as TGTGCCATCTCACCACTCAGCGGGGGGGCGAACACCGGGGAGCTGTTTTTT. Its protein product is CAISPLSGGANTGELFF.

This clonotype ranks as medium-sized (0.01 to 0.1%). V usage is TRBV6-6 and J usage is TRBJ2-7; D might be TRBD2 (6 bases). V lost 4 bases, J lost 7 bases, and 23 bases lay in between. Germline loops: CDR1 MNHNY, CDR2 SVGAGI (reference sequence). The CDR3 consists of 16 residues. The CDR3 DNA follows: TGTGCCAGCAGTTCCCCTCACGCTCGGGGGAGTAGGGAGCAGTACTTC. Its translation: CASSSPHARGSREQYF.

This clonotype is medium-sized. V gene TRBV11-2 combines with J gene TRBJ1-2, with D uncertain. The CDR3 spans 16 residues. Trimming left V 8 bases short and J 4 bases short, with 23 bases between. Germline assignment: CDR1 SGHAT and CDR2 FQNNGV. In DNA, the CDR3 is TGTGCCAGCCGGCCCTCGTTCCTAAAACGGGGCTATGGCTACACCTTC. Amino acid sequence: CASRPSFLKRGYGYTF.

This clonotype showed up just a few times. This chain uses TRBV28 with TRBJ2-2, with D maybe TRBD2 (5 bases). The CDR3 has 17 amino acids. Per the germline V gene, CDR1 is MDHEN and CDR2 is SYDVKM. V was cut by 2 bases and J by 1 base, with 14 bases left in between. The CDR3 nucleotides read TGTGCCAGCAGTTTAAAGCCGGTCGGACTGAACACCGGGGAGCTGTTTTTT. Translated: CASSLKPVGLNTGELFF.

This clonotype has a handful of counts. V and J are TRBV7-3 and TRBJ2-3; D unclear. Germline V CDR1 and CDR2: SGHTA, FQGTGA. The V and J ends lost 5 bases and 5 bases respectively, with 14 bases between them. The CDR3 covers 14 residues. CDR3 nucleotides: TGTGCCAGCAGCCGTGGCCCTACCGGAGATACGCAGTATTTT. Encoded protein: CASSRGPTGDTQYF.

The chain combines TRBV5-3 with TRBJ2-7; D gene ambiguous. TRBV5-3 is an ORF for which the function is uncertain. The CDR3 contains 13 residues. Trimming took off 4 bases at V and 3 bases at J, with 11 bases between the two ends. The CDR3 DNA reads as TGTGCCAGAAGCCTACCCGGATTCTACGAGCAGTACTTC. Translating it yields CARSLPGFYEQYF.

By share, this clonotype counts as medium-sized. V is TRBV28 and J is TRBJ2-1, with 8 bases lining up with TRBD2. J gave up 4 bases and V 7 bases, and 6 bases lay outside the gene matches. The germline gives CDR1 MDHEN, CDR2 SYDVKM. The CDR3 is 14 residues long. The CDR3: CASTTGGGYNEQFF. The CDR3 DNA is TGTGCCAGCACCACGGGGGGGGGTTACAATGAGCAGTTCTTC.

Judged by abundance, this clonotype is large. This sequence joins TRBV28 and TRBJ1-4; D uncertain. The CDR3 has 13 residues. Per germline, CDR1 MDHEN and CDR2 SYDVKM. The germline V and J ends were trimmed by 6 bases and 8 bases, with 13 bases remaining between them. The CDR3 here is CASRGRSGEKLFF. The DNA for the CDR3 is TGTGCCAGCAGGGGAAGATCAGGAGAAAAACTGTTTTTT.

This clonotype was counted a few times. The chain combines TRBV11-3 with TRBJ2-2, with D tentatively TRBD2 (6 bases). The germline V and J ends were trimmed by 5 bases and 6 bases, with 16 bases remaining between them. The length of the CDR3 is 15 residues. Germline CDR1 SGHNT, CDR2 YENEEA. CDR3 bases: TGTGCCAGCAGCCCTTACGGGAGTAGGTCCGGGGAGCTGTTTTTT. It is translated as CASSPYGSRSGELFF.